Reported below is one T cell receptor (beta chain). Its antigen is as yet unknown. This record comes from a study of graft-versus-host responses after intestinal transplantation. The overall study: All recipients were transplanted with multivisceral, liver-intestinal, or isolated intestinal grafts.

The method was immunoSEQ multiplex PCR; TCRdb's version includes in-frame clones alone and lacks a portion of them. The repertoire holds 55,000 to 85,000 clones, with around 89% as singletons. CDR3 length equals 15 residues. The germline gives CDR1 LNHNV, CDR2 YYDKDF (reference sequence). The V end was cut by 1 base, the J end by 1 base, with 10 bases between. V usage is TRBV15 and J usage is TRBJ1-2, with D unresolved. The sample in question was unstimulated CD8+ T cells sorted from spleen or lymph node cells, obtained before intestinal transplant. The clonotype originates from a human donor who received an intestinal transplant. The CDR3 sequence is CATSRGADLNYGYTF. The CDR3 DNA is TGTGCCACCAGCAGAGGGGCAGACCTTAACTATGGCTACACCTTC.